This TCR beta chain was recorded in a study of cytomegalovirus exposure and HLA in healthy donors. Points from the study as a whole: Evidence from a later analysis indicated that most CMV-associated TCR beta chains looked HLA-restricted. TCR beta sequences reportedly predicted most subjects' HLA-A and HLA-B alleles accurately. More than 150 TCR beta chains were listed as cytomegalovirus-associated.

V lost 3 bases to trimming and J lost 0 bases, with 9 bases between them. The CDR3 runs to 15 residues. Looked up from germline, CDR1 is MRHNA and CDR2 is SNTAGT. The PCR had 60 Vbeta and 13 Jbeta primers. TCRdb's copy holds only in-frame clones and misses some; the assay was immunoSEQ multiplex PCR. The sample comprises some 110,000 clones, roughly 73% of which are singletons, and 8.6% rests with the top ten. This clone was seen a few times. Antigen unknown. This rearrangement joins TRBV6-4 to TRBJ2-1; the D gene is possibly TRBD1 (5 bases). Sequencing used PBMCs. This clonotype originated in a woman aged 40 to 50 in good health and CMV-seropositive. This CDR3 reads CASSDTTDSYNEQFF. Written as DNA, the CDR3 is TGTGCCAGCAGTGATACGACAGACTCCTACAATGAGCAGTTCTTC.